This TCR beta chain was identified in a study of regulatory T cells in long-lasting Graves disease. Study-wide points: TRBV28, TRBJ1-2 and TRBJ2-5 emerged as the favored segments in persistent disease.

Trimming cost V 4 bases and J 6 bases; bases outside gene matches: 4. Germline values: CDR1 MNHEY, CDR2 SVGAGI. The CDR3 is 15 residues long. According to the study, TCR beta libraries were built with iRepertoire HTBI primers and CDR3-region Arm-PCR. TCRdb used MiXCR to reprocess the multiplex PCR reads, holding one entry per CDR3 protein. The table records more than 400,000 distinct CDR3 sequences, 15% to 20% of them present only once. The sample holds many counts of this clonotype. Its target is unknown. Noted time point: newly diagnosed GD, antithyroid drugs for less than 3 months. Following extraction of RNA from PBMCs, that RNA was used to make the TCR library. These same records also appear under a second study, on T cells in Graves' hyperthyroidism and ophthalmopathy. This second study notes: Exclusion followed for patients with uncontrolled infection, other autoimmune disease, pregnancy or lactation.

The receptor was derived from a man aged 40-49 years with Graves disease. The starting material was peripheral blood mononuclear cells (PBMCs), obtained at new diagnosis, from a patient treated with antithyroid drugs. The chain joins TRBV6-5 to TRBJ2-5, with TRBD2 identical over 14 bases. The CDR3 loop reads CASSSRLAGGQTQYF. In nucleotides, the CDR3 is TGTGCCAGCAGTTCCCGACTAGCGGGAGGGCAGACCCAGTACTTC.